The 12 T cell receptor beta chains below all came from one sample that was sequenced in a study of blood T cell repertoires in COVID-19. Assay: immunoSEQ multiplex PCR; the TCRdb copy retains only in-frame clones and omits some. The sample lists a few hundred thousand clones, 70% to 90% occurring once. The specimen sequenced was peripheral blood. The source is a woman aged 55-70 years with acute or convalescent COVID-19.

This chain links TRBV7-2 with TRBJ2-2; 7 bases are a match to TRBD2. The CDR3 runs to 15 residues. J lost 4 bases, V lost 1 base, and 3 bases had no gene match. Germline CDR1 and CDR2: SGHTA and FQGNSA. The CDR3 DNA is TGTGCCAGCAGCTTAGATGGGGGGGGCACCGGGGAGCTGTTTTTT. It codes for CASSLDGGGTGELFF.

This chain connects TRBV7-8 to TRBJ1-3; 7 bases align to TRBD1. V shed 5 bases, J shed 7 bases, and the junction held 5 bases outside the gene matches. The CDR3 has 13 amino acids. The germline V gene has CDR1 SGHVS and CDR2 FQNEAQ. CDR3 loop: CASSLVQGNTIYF. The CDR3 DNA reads TGTGCCAGCAGCCTCGTACAGGGGAACACCATATATTTT.

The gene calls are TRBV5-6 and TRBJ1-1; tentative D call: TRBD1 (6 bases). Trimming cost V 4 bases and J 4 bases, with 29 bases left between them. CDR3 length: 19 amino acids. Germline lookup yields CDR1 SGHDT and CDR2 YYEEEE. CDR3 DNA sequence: TGTGCCAGCAGCAACCCCTTGGGAGGGGGTGGATTAGGTGGCACTGAAGCTTTCTTT. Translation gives CASSNPLGGGGLGGTEAFF.

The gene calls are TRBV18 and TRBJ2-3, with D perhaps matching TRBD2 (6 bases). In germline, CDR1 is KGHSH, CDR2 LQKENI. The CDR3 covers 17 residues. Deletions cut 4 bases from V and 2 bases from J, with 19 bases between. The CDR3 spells CASSLGTRTKNTDTQYF. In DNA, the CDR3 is TGTGCCAGCTCACTCGGGACCAGGACTAAGAACACAGATACGCAGTATTTT.

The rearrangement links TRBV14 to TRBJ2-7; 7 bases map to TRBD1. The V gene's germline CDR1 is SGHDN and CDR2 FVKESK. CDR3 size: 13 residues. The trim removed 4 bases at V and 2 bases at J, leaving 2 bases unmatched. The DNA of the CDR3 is TGTGCCAGCAGCCCGACAGGGACCTACGAGCAGTACTTC. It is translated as CASSPTGTYEQYF.

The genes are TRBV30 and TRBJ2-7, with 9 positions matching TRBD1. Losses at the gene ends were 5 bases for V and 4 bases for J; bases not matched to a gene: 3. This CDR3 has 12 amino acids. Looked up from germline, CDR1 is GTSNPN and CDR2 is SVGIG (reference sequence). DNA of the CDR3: TGTGCCTGGGGTGGACAGGGGTACGAGCAGTACTTC. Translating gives CAWGGQGYEQYF.

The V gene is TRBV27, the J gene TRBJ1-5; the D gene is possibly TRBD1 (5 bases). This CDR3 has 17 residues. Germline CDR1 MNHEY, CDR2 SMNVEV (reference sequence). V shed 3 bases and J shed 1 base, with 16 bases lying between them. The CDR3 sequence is CASSLGGGLGSNQPQHF. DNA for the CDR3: TGTGCCAGCAGTTTGGGCGGGGGGTTGGGGAGCAATCAGCCCCAGCATTTT.

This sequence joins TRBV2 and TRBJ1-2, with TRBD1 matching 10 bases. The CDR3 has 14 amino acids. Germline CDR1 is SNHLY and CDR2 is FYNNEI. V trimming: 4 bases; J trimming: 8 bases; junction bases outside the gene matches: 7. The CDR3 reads CASSGQGAVGGYTF. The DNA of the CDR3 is TGTGCCAGCAGTGGACAGGGGGCGGTCGGGGGCTACACCTTC.

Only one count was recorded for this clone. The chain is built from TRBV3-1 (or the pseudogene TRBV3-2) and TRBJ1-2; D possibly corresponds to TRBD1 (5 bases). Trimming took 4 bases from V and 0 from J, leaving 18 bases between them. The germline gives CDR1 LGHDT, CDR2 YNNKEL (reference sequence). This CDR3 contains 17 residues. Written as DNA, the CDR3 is TGTGCCAGCAGCCGTCACCCATGGGGGGACCCTAACTATGGCTACACCTTC. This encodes CASSRHPWGDPNYGYTF.

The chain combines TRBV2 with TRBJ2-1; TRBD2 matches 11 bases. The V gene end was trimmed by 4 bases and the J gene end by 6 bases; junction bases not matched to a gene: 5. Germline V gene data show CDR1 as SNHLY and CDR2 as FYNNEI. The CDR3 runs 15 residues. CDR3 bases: TGTGCCAGCAGTGGGGGACTAGCGGACCCCAATGAGCAGTTCTTC. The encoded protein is CASSGGLADPNEQFF.

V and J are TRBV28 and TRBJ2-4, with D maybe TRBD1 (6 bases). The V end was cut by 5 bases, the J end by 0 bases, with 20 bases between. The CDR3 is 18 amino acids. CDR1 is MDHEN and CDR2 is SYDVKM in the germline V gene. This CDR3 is CASSATPSRGLAKNIQYF. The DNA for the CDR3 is TGTGCCAGCAGTGCGACTCCGTCCAGGGGCCTAGCCAAAAACATTCAGTACTTC.

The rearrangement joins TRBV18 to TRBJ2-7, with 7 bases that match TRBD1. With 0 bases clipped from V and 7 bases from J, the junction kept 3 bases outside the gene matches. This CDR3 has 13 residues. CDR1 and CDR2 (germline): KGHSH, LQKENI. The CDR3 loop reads CASSPPTGYEQYF. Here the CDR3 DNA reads TGTGCCAGCTCACCACCGACAGGGTATGAGCAGTACTTC.